Presented here are 12 T cell receptor beta chains from one specimen sequenced in a study of Ad26.COV2.S vaccination and SARS-CoV-2 variants. Profiled with immunoSEQ multiplex PCR; TCRdb holds only in-frame clones, not every one. The sample yields about 350,000 clones, approximately 90% seen once. Treatment denoted: about 20 received Ad26.COV2.S at low or high dose, single or two shots; several received placebo; per-sample allocation not given. Collection of samples fell on day 63 after the first vaccine or placebo injection. This specimen consisted of peripheral blood, obtained in a trial of Ad26.COV2.S vaccine versus placebo. Receptor source: a person between 18 and 65 years old who received the Ad26.COV2.S COVID-19 vaccine or a placebo.

The genes are TRBV18 and TRBJ2-4; TRBD2 agrees at 8 bases. The CDR3 sequence is 17 residues long. Germline values: CDR1 KGHSH, CDR2 LQKENI. V shed 6 bases and J 3 bases; nucleotides not matched to a gene: 13. This CDR3 is CASSPLSGGGGKNIQYF. CDR3 nucleotide sequence: TGTGCCAGCTCCCCCCTGAGCGGGGGTGGGGGCAAAAACATTCAGTACTTC.

The chain employs TRBV6-6 and TRBJ1-1; 12 bases fit TRBD1. Germline loops: CDR1 MNHNY, CDR2 SVGAGI (reference sequence). The V and J ends lost 5 bases and 6 bases, in that order; junction bases with no gene match: 10. The CDR3 spans 16 residues. The CDR3 sequence: CASSKGQGAVLAEAFF. DNA for the CDR3: TGTGCCAGCAGTAAGGGACAGGGGGCCGTCCTGGCTGAAGCTTTCTTT.

This clone is a singleton in its sample. The chain carries TRBV5-1 and TRBJ2-3; no reliable D call. Trimming pared 4 bases from V and 1 base from J, leaving 16 bases between. This CDR3 spans 16 amino acids. From germline, CDR1 is SGHRS and CDR2 YFSETQ. The DNA for the CDR3 is TGCGCCAGCAGCAATGCAGGAGTCAGCGGCACAGATACGCAGTATTTT. This codes for CASSNAGVSGTDTQYF.

The rearrangement uses TRBV27 and TRBJ1-5, with D tentatively TRBD1 (6 bases). CDR1 and CDR2 (germline): MNHEY, SMNVEV (reference sequence). The CDR3 totals 14 residues. The V and J ends lost 5 bases and 5 bases respectively, with 13 bases between them. The DNA of the CDR3 is TGTGCCAGCAGTCCACAGGGTAGTTATCAGCCCCAGCATTTT. Its protein product is CASSPQGSYQPQHF.

The gene calls are TRBV27 and TRBJ1-4; 8 bases map to TRBD1. This CDR3 comprises 14 residues. In germline, CDR1 is MNHEY, CDR2 SMNVEV (reference sequence). J lost 11 bases, V lost 6 bases, and 11 bases had no gene match. CDR3 DNA: TGTGCCAGCAGCGCCGGGACAGGCGAGTTGAAACTGTTTTTT. It specifies CASSAGTGELKLFF.

The CDR3 DNA reads TGTGCCACCAGCAGAAACACAGGTTCCTACGAGCAGTACTTC. This gives the protein CATSRNTGSYEQYF. The V gene is TRBV15, the J gene TRBJ2-7; D might be TRBD1 (5 bases). V was clipped by 2 bases and J by 1 base, with 9 bases between them. The CDR3 is 14 residues long. The germline V gene has CDR1 LNHNV and CDR2 YYDKDF (reference sequence).

Only a few counts were recorded for this clone. Here the CDR3 DNA reads TGCGCCAGCAGCTCCCATTCGACTAGCGGGGGGGCCAGGGCAGATACGCAGTATTTT. Its protein is CASSSHSTSGGARADTQYF. The chain couples TRBV5-1 to TRBJ2-3; 14 bases align to TRBD2. Germline V gives CDR1 SGHRS, CDR2 YFSETQ. V gave up 3 bases and J gave up 4 bases; unmatched junction bases: 13. The CDR3 length is 19 residues.

The chain has TRBV9 and TRBJ2-7; D call uncertain. Germline CDR1 SGDLS, CDR2 YYNGEE. Between the trimmed V and J ends, which lost 4 bases and 2 bases, there was a span of 13 bases. The CDR3 runs to 14 residues. Here the CDR3 reads CASSPAGATYEQYF. The CDR3 DNA follows: TGTGCCAGCAGCCCCGCCGGAGCGACCTACGAGCAGTACTTC.

The V and J genes are TRBV5-1 and TRBJ2-6, with 7 bases aligning to TRBD1. Trimming took 3 bases from V and 2 from J; bases not matched to a gene: 5. CDR3 length equals 16 residues. The V gene's germline CDR1 is SGHRS and CDR2 YFSETQ. Here the CDR3 DNA reads TGCGCCAGCAGCTCCGGACAGGTAACTGGGGCCAACGTCCTGACTTTC. Encoded protein: CASSSGQVTGANVLTF.

The chain couples TRBV3-1 (or the pseudogene TRBV3-2) to TRBJ1-6; D is perhaps TRBD1 (6 bases). The CDR3 runs 17 residues. V was cut by 0 bases and J by 8 bases, with 17 bases left in between. Germline V gene sequence: CDR1 LGHDT, CDR2 YNNKEL (reference sequence). Here the CDR3 reads CASSQESQGRPYSPLHF. As DNA, the CDR3 is TGTGCCAGCAGCCAAGAATCCCAGGGGCGCCCATATTCACCCCTCCACTTT.

The chain recombines TRBV4-3 with TRBJ1-5; the D is unclear. The germline V gene has CDR1 LGHNA and CDR2 YSLEER. The germline V and J ends were trimmed by 0 bases and 4 bases, with 4 bases remaining between them. This CDR3 has 13 amino acids. The CDR3 loop is CASSQETNQPQHF. The CDR3 DNA sequence: TGCGCCAGCAGCCAAGAAACTAATCAGCCCCAGCATTTT.

The gene calls are TRBV20-1 and TRBJ2-7; the D is unclear. The CDR3 contains 11 residues. Germline V CDR1 and CDR2: DFQATT, SNEGSKA (reference sequence). V was shortened by 5 bases and J by 0 bases, with 5 bases between the two germline ends. The CDR3 DNA sequence: TGCAGTGCTCAAAGCTCCTACGAGCAGTACTTC. This encodes CSAQSSYEQYF.